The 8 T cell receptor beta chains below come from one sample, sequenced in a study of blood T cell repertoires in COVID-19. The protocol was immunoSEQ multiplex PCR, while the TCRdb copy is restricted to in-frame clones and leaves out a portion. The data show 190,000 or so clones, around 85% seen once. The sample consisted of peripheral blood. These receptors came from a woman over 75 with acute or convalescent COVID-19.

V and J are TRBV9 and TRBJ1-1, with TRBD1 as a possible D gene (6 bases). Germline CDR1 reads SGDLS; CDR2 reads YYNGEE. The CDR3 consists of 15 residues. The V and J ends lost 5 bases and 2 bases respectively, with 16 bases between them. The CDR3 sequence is CASSRTEKRNTEAFF. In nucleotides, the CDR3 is TGTGCCAGCAGTAGGACAGAAAAAAGAAACACTGAAGCTTTCTTT.

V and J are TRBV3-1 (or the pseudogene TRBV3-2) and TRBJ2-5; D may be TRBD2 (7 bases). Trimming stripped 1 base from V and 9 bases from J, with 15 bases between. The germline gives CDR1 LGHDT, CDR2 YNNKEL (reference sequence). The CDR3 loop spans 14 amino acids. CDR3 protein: CASSQGRGPGAQYF. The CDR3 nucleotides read TGTGCCAGCAGCCAAGGGCGGGGGCCAGGGGCCCAGTACTTC.

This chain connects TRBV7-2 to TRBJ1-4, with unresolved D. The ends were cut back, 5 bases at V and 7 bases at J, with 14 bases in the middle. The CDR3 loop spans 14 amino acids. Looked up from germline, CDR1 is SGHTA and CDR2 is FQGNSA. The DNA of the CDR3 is TGTGCCAGCAGCGTACAGTCCGCTGGTGAAAAACTGTTTTTT. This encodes CASSVQSAGEKLFF.

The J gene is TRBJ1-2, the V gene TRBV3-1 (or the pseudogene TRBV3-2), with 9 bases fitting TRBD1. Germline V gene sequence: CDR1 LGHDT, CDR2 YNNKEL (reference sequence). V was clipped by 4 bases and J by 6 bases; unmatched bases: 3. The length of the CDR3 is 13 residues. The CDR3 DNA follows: TGTGCCAGCAGCCCCCGGACAGGGGATGGCTACACCTTC. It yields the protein CASSPRTGDGYTF.

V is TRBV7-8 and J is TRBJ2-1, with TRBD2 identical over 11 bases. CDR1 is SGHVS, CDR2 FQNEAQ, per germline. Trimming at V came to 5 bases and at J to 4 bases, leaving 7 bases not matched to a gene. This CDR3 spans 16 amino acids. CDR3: CASSIVTSGDYNEQFF. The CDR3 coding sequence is TGTGCCAGCAGCATCGTGACTAGCGGGGATTACAATGAGCAGTTCTTC. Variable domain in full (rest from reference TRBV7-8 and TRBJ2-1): GAGVSQSPRYKVAKRGQDVALRCDPISGHVSLFWYQQALGQGPEFLTYFQNEAQLDKSGLPSDRFFAERPEGSVSTLKIQRTQQEDSAVYLCASSIVTSGDYNEQFFGPGTRLTVL.

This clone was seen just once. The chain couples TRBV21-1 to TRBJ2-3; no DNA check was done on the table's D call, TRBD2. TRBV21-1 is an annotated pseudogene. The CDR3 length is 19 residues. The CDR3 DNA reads TGTGCCAGCAGCGTTAATGGGAGCGGGAGGGCCTCGGGTGGAGATACGCAGTATTTT. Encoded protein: CASSVNGSGRASGGDTQYF.

The CDR3 nucleotides read TGCGCCAGCAGCCAAGATCTGAAGAGCGGGCCATCTCACAATGAGCAGTTCTTC. This encodes CASSQDLKSGPSHNEQFF. This sequence joins TRBV4-1 and TRBJ2-1; tentative D call: TRBD2 (6 bases). Trimming left V 0 bases short and J 5 bases short, with 20 bases between. The germline gives CDR1 MGHRA, CDR2 YSYEKL. The CDR3 consists of 18 residues.

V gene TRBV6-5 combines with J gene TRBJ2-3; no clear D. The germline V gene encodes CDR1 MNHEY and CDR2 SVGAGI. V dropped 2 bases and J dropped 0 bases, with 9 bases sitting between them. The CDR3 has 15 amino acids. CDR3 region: CASSYGWSSTDTQYF. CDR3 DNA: TGTGCCAGCAGTTACGGGTGGAGTAGCACAGATACGCAGTATTTT.